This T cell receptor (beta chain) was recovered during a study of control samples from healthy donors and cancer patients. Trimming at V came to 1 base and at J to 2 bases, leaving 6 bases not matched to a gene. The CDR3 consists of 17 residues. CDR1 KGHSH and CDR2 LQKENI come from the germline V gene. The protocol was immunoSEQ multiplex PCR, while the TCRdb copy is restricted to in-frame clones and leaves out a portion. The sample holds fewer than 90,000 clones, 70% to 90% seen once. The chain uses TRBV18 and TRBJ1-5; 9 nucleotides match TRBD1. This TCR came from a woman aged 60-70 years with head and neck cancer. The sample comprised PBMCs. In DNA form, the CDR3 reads TGTGCCAGCTCACCACTGTACAGGGGGCTTGGCAATCAGCCCCAGCATTTT. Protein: CASSPLYRGLGNQPQHF. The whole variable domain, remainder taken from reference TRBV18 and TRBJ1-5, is NAGVMQNPRHLVRRRGQEARLRCSPMKGHSHVYWYRQLPEEGLKFMVYLQKENIIDESGMPKERFSAEFPKEGPSILRIQQVVRGDSAAYFCASSPLYRGLGNQPQHFGDGTRLSIL.